This TCR beta chain was identified in a study of shared clonotypes between healthy human individuals. Measured with immunoSEQ multiplex PCR; TCRdb has only the in-frame clones, and not every one. Of roughly 2.2 million clones listed, around 90% are singletons. As to this clone: The same CDR3 can be traced to other DNA sequences in this sample.

Germline V gene data show CDR1 as SGHRS and CDR2 as YFSETQ. The V end lost 0 bases, the J end lost 0 bases, and 3 bases lay between the germline ends. There are 13 residues in the CDR3. V and J are TRBV5-1 and TRBJ1-2; D is unclear. This clonotype was sampled from a man aged 18 to 29 in good health. Some clones in this sample may be carry-over from other donors' samples. Source material: naive CD4+ T cells from PBMCs. The subset is: CD45RA+ positively selected. CDR3 amino acids: CASSLEANYGYTF. The CDR3 nucleotides are TGCGCCAGCAGCTTGGAAGCTAACTATGGCTACACCTTC.